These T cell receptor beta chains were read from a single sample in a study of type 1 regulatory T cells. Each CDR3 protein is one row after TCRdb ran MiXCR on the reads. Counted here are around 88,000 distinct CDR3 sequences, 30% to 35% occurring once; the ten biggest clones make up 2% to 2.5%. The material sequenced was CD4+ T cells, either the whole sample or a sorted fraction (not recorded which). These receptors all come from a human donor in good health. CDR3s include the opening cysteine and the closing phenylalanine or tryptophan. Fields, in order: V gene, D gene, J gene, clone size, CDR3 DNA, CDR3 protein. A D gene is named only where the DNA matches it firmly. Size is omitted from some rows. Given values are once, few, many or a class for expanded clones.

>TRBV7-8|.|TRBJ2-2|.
TGTGCCAGCAGCTTATATCAACACAAGAACACCGGGGAGCTGTTTTTT
CASSLYQHKNTGELFF
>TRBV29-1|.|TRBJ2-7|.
TGCAGCGTTGTACGCGCCCCCGGGGCCCCCTCCTACGAGCAGTACTTC
CSVVRAPGAPSYEQYF
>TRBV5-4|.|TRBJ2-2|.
TGTGCCAGCAGCTTGGCCCGGCCATTTGGAGGCGGGGAGCTGTTTTTT
CASSLARPFGGGELFF
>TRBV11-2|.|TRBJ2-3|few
TGTGCCAGCAGCCCCGGGACAAGGCAGTATTTT
CASSPGTRQYF
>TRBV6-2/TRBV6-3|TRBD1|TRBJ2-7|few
TGTGCCAGCAGGCGACAGGGCCTTCGGGAGCAGTACTTC
CASRRQGLREQYF
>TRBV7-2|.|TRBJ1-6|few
TGTGCCAGCAGCACCCGGGGGATCGCTTCACCCCTCCACTTT
CASSTRGIASPLHF
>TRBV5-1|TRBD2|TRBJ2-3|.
TGCGCCAGCAAACTAGCGGGGTACACAGATACGCAGTATTTT
CASKLAGYTDTQYF
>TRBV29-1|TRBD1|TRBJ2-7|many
TGCAGCGTTGTAGCAGGGGGTACCTACGAGCAGTACTTC
CSVVAGGTYEQYF
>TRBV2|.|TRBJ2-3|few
TGTGCCAGCAGTGCTATAGGATCCACAGATACGCAGTATTTT
CASSAIGSTDTQYF
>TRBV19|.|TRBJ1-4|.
TGTGCCAGTACTGCCCCAGGGACAAAGGATGAAAAACTGTTTTTT
CASTAPGTKDEKLFF
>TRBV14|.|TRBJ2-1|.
TGTGCCAGCAGCCAAGAAAGGATGGGCGGCAATGAGCAGTTCTTC
CASSQERMGGNEQFF
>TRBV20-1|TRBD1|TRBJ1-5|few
TGCAGTGCTAGCGACAGGGTAGGACAGCCCCAGCATTTT
CSASDRVGQPQHF
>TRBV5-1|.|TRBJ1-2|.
TGCGCCAGCAGCTTGGGGACACCCCCCGGCTATGGCTACACCTTC
CASSLGTPPGYGYTF
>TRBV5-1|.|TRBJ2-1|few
TGCGCCAGCAGCCGCGATAGGGGGGGACTGAATGAGCAGTTCTTC
CASSRDRGGLNEQFF
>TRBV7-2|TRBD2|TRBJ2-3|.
TGTGCCAGCAGCCGCAGCGGGATCACAGATACGCAGTATTTT
CASSRSGITDTQYF
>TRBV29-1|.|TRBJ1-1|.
TGCAGCACCGGCCAGGGGCCGTCGAACACTGAAGCTTTCTTT
CSTGQGPSNTEAFF
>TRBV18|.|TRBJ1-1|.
TGTGCCAGCTCACCCGTGAGGGACATGAACACTGAAGCTTTCTTT
CASSPVRDMNTEAFF
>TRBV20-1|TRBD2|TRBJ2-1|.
TGCAGTGGGCGGGGGGGGAGCCCCCACAATGAGCAGTTCTTC
CSGRGGSPHNEQFF
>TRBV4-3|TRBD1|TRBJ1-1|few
TGCGCCAGCAGCCAAGATCCCCGACAGGGACTTGAAGCTTTCTTT
CASSQDPRQGLEAFF
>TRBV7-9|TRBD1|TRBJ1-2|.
TGTGCCAGCACAGGGGGGTTCGGCTATGGCTACACCTTC
CASTGGFGYGYTF
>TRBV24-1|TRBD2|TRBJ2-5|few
TGTGCCACCAGTGATTTCCAAGGCGGGAGGGAGACCCAGTACTTC
CATSDFQGGRETQYF
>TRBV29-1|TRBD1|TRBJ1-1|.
TGCAGCGTTGCCGGACAGGGGGCAGGGAACACTGAAGCTTTCTTT
CSVAGQGAGNTEAFF
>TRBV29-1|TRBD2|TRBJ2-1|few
TGCAGCGTTGTCACTAGCGTAACCTACAATGAGCAGTTCTTC
CSVVTSVTYNEQFF
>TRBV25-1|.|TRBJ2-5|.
TGTGCCAGCAGCCCCGATAAAGGGAGTGGAGAGACCCAGTACTTC
CASSPDKGSGETQYF
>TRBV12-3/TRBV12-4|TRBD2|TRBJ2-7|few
TGTGCCAGCAGTTTAGCGCAGGGAGGGCCCTACGAGCAGTACTTC
CASSLAQGGPYEQYF
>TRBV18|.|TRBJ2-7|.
TGTGCCAGCTCACCGGGATCACGGGACGAGCAGTACTTC
CASSPGSRDEQYF
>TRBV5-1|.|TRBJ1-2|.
TGCGCCAGCAGCTTGGAGGCGGGACGGTCCTATGGCTACACCTTC
CASSLEAGRSYGYTF
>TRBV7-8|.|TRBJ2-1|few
TGTGCCAGCAGCTCAAGACTACGATCCGGGACTGGGGGTTCCTACAATGAGCAGTTCTTC
CASSSRLRSGTGGSYNEQFF
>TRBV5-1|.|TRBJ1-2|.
TGCGCCAGCAGCGAGACGGTCGACAGCGGAAACCTCTATGGCTACACCTTC
CASSETVDSGNLYGYTF
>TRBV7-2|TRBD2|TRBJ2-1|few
TGTGCCAGCAGCGCCACTAGCGGGAGCTACAATGAGCAGTTCTTC
CASSATSGSYNEQFF
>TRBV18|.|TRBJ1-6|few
TGTGCCAGCTCACCGGACAGCTCAACCGGGTCACCCCTCCACTTT
CASSPDSSTGSPLHF
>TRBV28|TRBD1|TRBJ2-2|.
TGTGCCAGCAGTCCTATGATCGACAGGGGGTCCGGGGAGCTGTTTTTT
CASSPMIDRGSGELFF
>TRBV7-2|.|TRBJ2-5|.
TGTGCCAGCAGCTTAGTTTTTTCGGTGGACGGGGAGACCCAGTACTTC
CASSLVFSVDGETQYF
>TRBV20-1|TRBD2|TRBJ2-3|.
TGCAGTGCTAGACGCACACACCGACTAGCGGGACGGACAGATACGCAGTATTTT
CSARRTHRLAGRTDTQYF
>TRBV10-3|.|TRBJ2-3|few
TGTGCCATCAGTGTATTGGAGTCTACGCAGTATTTT
CAISVLESTQYF
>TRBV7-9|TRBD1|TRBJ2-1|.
TGTGTCAGCAGCTTAATGACAGGGGATGAGCAGTTCTTC
CVSSLMTGDEQFF
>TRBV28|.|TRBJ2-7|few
TGTGCCAGCAGTTCGACTATATACGAGCAGTACTTC
CASSSTIYEQYF
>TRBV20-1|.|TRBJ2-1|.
TGCAGTGCTAGAGATTCTACACCTGGCTCCTACAATGAGCAGTTCTTC
CSARDSTPGSYNEQFF
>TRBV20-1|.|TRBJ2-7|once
TGCAGTGCGCAGGGTAAGGTCTACGAGCAGTACTTC
CSAQGKVYEQYF
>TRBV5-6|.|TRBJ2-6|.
TGTGCCAGCAGCCGACTGGACAGCTCTGGGGCCAACGTCCTGACTTTC
CASSRLDSSGANVLTF
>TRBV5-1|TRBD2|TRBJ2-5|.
TGCGCCAGCAGCTTGGGGGCTAGCGGGAGCACGCAAGAGACCCAGTACTTC
CASSLGASGSTQETQYF
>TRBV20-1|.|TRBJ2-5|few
TGCAGTGCTAGAGTTAACGGAAAAGAGACCCAGTACTTC
CSARVNGKETQYF
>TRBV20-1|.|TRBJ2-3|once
TGCAGTACCCTGGGACGGGGGCAGGGAGATACGCAGTATTTT
CSTLGRGQGDTQYF